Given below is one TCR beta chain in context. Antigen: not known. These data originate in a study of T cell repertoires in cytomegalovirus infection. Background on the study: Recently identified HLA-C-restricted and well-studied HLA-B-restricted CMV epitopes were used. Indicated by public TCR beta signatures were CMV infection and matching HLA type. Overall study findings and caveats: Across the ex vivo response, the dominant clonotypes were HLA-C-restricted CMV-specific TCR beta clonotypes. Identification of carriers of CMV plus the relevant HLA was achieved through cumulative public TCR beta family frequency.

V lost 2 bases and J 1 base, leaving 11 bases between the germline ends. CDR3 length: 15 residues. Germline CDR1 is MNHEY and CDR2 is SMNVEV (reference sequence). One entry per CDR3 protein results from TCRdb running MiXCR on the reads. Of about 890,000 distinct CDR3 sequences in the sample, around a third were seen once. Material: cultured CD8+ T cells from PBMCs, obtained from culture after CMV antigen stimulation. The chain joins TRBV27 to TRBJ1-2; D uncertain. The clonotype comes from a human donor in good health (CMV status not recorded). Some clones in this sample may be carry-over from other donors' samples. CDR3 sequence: CASSLARSLNYGYTF. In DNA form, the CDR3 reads TGTGCCAGCAGTTTAGCCCGTAGCCTTAACTATGGCTACACCTTC.